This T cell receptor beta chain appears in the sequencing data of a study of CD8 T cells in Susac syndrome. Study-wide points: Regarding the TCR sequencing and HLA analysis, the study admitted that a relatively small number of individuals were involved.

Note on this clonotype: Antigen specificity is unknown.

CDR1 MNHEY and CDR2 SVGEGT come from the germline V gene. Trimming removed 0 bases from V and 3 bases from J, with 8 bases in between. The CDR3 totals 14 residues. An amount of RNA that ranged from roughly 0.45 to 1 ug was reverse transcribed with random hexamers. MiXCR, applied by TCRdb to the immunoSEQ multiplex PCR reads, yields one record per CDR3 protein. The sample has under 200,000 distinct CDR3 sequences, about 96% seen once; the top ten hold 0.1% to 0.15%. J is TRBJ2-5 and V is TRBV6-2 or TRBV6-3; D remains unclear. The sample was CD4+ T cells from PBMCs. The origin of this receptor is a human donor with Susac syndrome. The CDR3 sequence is CASSYSSGKETQYF. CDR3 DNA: TGTGCCAGCAGTTACTCGAGTGGCAAAGAGACCCAGTACTTC.